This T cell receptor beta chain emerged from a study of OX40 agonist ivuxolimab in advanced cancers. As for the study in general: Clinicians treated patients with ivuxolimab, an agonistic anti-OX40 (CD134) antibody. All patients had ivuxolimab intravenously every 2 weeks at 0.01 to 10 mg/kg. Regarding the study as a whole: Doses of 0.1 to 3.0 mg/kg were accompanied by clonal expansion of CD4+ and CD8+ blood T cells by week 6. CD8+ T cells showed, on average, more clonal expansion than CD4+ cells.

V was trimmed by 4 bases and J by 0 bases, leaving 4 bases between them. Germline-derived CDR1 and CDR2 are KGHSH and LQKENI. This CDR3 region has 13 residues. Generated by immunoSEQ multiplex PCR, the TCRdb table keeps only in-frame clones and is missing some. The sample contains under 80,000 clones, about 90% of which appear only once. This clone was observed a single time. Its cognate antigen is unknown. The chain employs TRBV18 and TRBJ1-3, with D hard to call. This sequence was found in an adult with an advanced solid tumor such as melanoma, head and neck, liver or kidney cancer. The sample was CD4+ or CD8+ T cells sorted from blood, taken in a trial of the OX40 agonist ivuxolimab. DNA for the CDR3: TGTGCCAGCTCACGGGACTCTGGAAACACCATATATTTT. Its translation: CASSRDSGNTIYF. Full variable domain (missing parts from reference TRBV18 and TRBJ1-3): NAGVMQNPRHLVRRRGQEARLRCSPMKGHSHVYWYRQLPEEGLKFMVYLQKENIIDESGMPKERFSAEFPKEGPSILRIQQVVRGDSAAYFCASSRDSGNTIYFGEGSWLTVV.